This T cell receptor (beta chain) was sequenced during a study of blood T cells in healthy people across ages. General study results and limits: A conclusive naive versus antigen-experienced comparison was prevented by the unsorted PBMCs.

This clonotype was recorded a few times. Its specificity is unknown. V lost 7 bases and J 6 bases, leaving 20 bases between the germline ends. The length of the CDR3 is 15 residues. The use of a sample-barcoded 5' primer and a J-beta primer mix characterized a second PCR of about 7 to 12 cycles. MiXCR, applied by TCRdb to the 5' RACE reads, yields one record per CDR3 protein. The table lists 600,000 to 1,000,000 distinct CDR3 sequences, roughly 64% of them singletons. V is TRBV12-3 or TRBV12-4 and J is TRBJ2-3; the D call may be TRBD1 or TRBD2 (5 bases each). The sequence was obtained from a man younger than 45 in good health. Material for sequencing was blood. CDR3 protein: CASTQTADLGDTQYF. The CDR3 DNA follows: TGTGCCAGCACCCAGACAGCGGACCTCGGGGATACGCAGTATTTT.